One and the same sample provided the 16 T cell receptor beta chains below, sequenced in a study of blood T cells in healthy people across ages (dated by TCRdb to between 2014 and 2017). Library generation was performed with 5' RACE. Reads for this sample came from an Illumina HiSeq 2500. A second 7 to 11 cycle PCR used a sample-barcoded 5' primer and a J-beta primer mix. Starting from the raw public reads, TCRdb applied fastp trimming at Q25, assembled clones with MiXCR and retained in-frame beta chains. All rows with the same CDR3 protein become a single entry with the most common DNA and genes. The sample has around 1,100,000 distinct CDR3 sequences on record, more than 30% of them singletons. The ten largest account for less than 15% of the sample. Sequencing used blood. These receptors originate from a man younger than 35 in good health.

For this clonotype: Germline and junction disagree at one end, which may indicate a read error. The chain joins TRBV11-1 to TRBJ1-1, with unresolved D. Germline-derived CDR1 and CDR2 are SGHAT and FQDESV (reference sequence). This CDR3 spans 16 amino acids. Here the CDR3 DNA reads TGTGCCAGCAGCTTAAGAGTAGGAGCGACGAACACTGGAGCTTTCTTT. Amino acids: CASSLRVGATNTGAFF.

This rearrangement joins TRBV28 to TRBJ2-6; a weak D match, TRBD1 (5 bases). Germline CDR1 MDHEN, CDR2 SYDVKM. CDR3 size: 16 residues. Trimming cost V 6 bases and J 2 bases, with 14 bases left between them. In DNA form, the CDR3 reads TGTGCCAGCAGGACAGAAAAAGTCGCTGGGGCCAACGTCCTGACTTTC. As protein: CASRTEKVAGANVLTF.

This clonotype was found a few times. This chain links TRBV12-3 or TRBV12-4 with TRBJ2-1; D possibly matches TRBD1 or TRBD2 (5 bases each). There are 14 residues in the CDR3. Trimming took off 5 bases at V and 5 bases at J, with 13 bases between the two ends. The CDR3 sequence is CASSKTMGDNEQFF. DNA for the CDR3: TGTGCCAGCAGTAAGACAATGGGGGACAATGAGCAGTTCTTC.

This chain connects TRBV4-2 to TRBJ1-4; D possibly corresponds to TRBD1 (6 bases). Trimming left V 4 bases short and J 5 bases short, with 14 bases between. The CDR3 sequence is 15 residues long. The germline CDR1 and CDR2 sequences are LGHNA and YNFKEQ. In nucleotides, the CDR3 is TGTGCCAGCAGCCGGCCGTGGACAGAGAATGAAAAACTGTTTTTT. It yields the protein CASSRPWTENEKLFF.

The chain joins TRBV5-6 to TRBJ1-4; TRBD1 is a possible D gene (5 bases). V was cut by 2 bases and J by 4 bases, with 12 bases left in between. Per germline, CDR1 SGHDT and CDR2 YYEEEE. This CDR3 has 15 amino acids. CDR3: CASSLPGLLNEKLFF. CDR3 bases: TGTGCCAGCAGCTTACCGGGACTGCTTAATGAAAAACTGTTTTTT. Using reference TRBV5-6 and TRBJ1-4 for the parts outside the CDR3, the full variable domain is DAGVTQSPTHLIKTRGQQVTLRCSPKSGHDTVSWYQQALGQGPQFIFQYYEEEERQRGNFPDRFSGHQFPNYSSELNVNALLLGDSALYLCASSLPGLLNEKLFFGSGTQLSVL.

This clonotype has a handful of counts. The chain joins TRBV5-1 to TRBJ2-2; D is unresolved. The CDR3 covers 14 residues. Trimming took off 1 base at V and 2 bases at J, with 6 bases between the two ends. Germline loops: CDR1 SGHRS, CDR2 YFSETQ. CDR3 nucleotides: TGCGCCAGCAGCTTGAGTACAAACACCGGGGAGCTGTTTTTT. Protein: CASSLSTNTGELFF.

This clonotype was seen only a few times. V gene TRBV6-6 combines with J gene TRBJ1-4; a weak D match, TRBD1 (6 bases). CDR1 MNHNY and CDR2 SVGAGI come from the germline V gene (reference sequence). CDR3 length: 13 amino acids. V lost 5 bases to trimming and J lost 7 bases, with 11 bases between them. As DNA, the CDR3 is TGTGCCAGCAGTCAACAAGGGGGTGAAAAACTGTTTTTT. Translated: CASSQQGGEKLFF.

This clonotype has just a few counts. The gene calls are TRBV20-1 and TRBJ2-4; weak D call: TRBD1 (5 bases). V lost 2 bases to trimming and J lost 11 bases, with 13 bases between them. Germline lookup yields CDR1 DFQATT and CDR2 SNEGSKA (reference sequence). The CDR3 runs 12 residues. In DNA, the CDR3 is TGCAGTGCTAGACAGGGTTTCGGACTTCAGTACTTC. Translation gives CSARQGFGLQYF.

Turning to this clonotype: The junction does not match germline at one end; this may be a read error. The CDR3: CASSSGLNGHTF. In DNA form, the CDR3 reads TGTGCCAGCAGTTCCGGACTGAATGGCCACACCTTC. This sequence joins TRBV28 and TRBJ1-2; D gene unclear. Germline CDR1 is MDHEN and CDR2 is SYDVKM. This CDR3 spans 12 amino acids.

This clonotype was counted a few times. The rearrangement uses TRBV20-1 and TRBJ2-1; no firm D call. The V and J ends lost 8 bases and 3 bases respectively, with 8 bases between them. There are 11 residues in the CDR3. Germline-derived CDR1 and CDR2 are DFQATT and SNEGSKA (reference sequence). This CDR3 reads CSLYFYNEQFF. CDR3 coding DNA: TGCAGTCTGTATTTCTACAATGAGCAGTTCTTC.

Only a few counts were recorded for this clonotype. The V and J genes are TRBV7-3 and TRBJ2-1; the D gene is possibly TRBD2 (5 bases). CDR1 SGHTA and CDR2 FQGTGA come from the germline V gene. V lost 4 bases and J lost 9, with 28 bases in between. This CDR3 comprises 18 residues. The CDR3 DNA reads as TGTGCCAGCAGCTCCCTACGTAGTGGCGGCCCGGAAGGGAGTGAGCAGTTCTTC. This sequence encodes CASSSLRSGGPEGSEQFF.

As for this clonotype: A junction boundary mismatches the germline segment, possibly from a read error. The chain has TRBV6-5 and TRBJ2-3; 9 nucleotides agree with TRBD2. The CDR3 is 16 residues long. Per the germline V gene, CDR1 is MNHEY and CDR2 is SVGAGI. CDR3 region: CANSYSGGGDTDTQYF. The CDR3, as DNA: TGTGCCAACAGTTACTCTGGCGGGGGGGATACAGATACGCAGTATTTT.

V usage is TRBV7-3 and J usage is TRBJ2-2; unclear D gene. The germline CDR1 and CDR2 sequences are SGHTA and FQGTGA. The ends were cut back, 0 bases at V and 1 base at J, with 3 bases in the middle. CDR3 length: 14 residues. The CDR3 is CASSLTKNTGELFF. The CDR3 DNA is TGTGCCAGCAGCTTAACCAAGAACACCGGGGAGCTGTTTTTT.

This sequence joins TRBV20-1 and TRBJ2-5; D possibly corresponds to TRBD1 (6 bases). The germline gives CDR1 DFQATT, CDR2 SNEGSKA (reference sequence). V lost 0 bases, J lost 11 bases, and 19 bases lay in between. CDR3 length equals 14 residues. CDR3 sequence (DNA): TGCAGTGCTAGAGATGCCACAGGGAGCGATGAGCAGTACTTC. Its translation is CSARDATGSDEQYF.

V is TRBV12-3 or TRBV12-4 and J is TRBJ1-1, with D tentatively TRBD1 (5 bases). This CDR3 has 13 residues. Trimming left V 7 bases short and J 3 bases short, with 12 bases between. Here the CDR3 reads CASTRGVYTEAFF. The DNA of the CDR3 is TGTGCCAGCACCCGGGGGGTATACACTGAAGCTTTCTTT.

This clonotype was found a few times. The genes are TRBV7-2 and TRBJ1-2, with D maybe TRBD1 (5 bases). Per germline, CDR1 SGHTA and CDR2 FQGNSA. Trimming cost V 5 bases and J 8 bases, with 12 bases left between them. The CDR3 length is 12 residues. As DNA, the CDR3 is TGTGCCAGCAGCCGCAGTGGGGGGGGCTACACCTTC. This encodes CASSRSGGGYTF.